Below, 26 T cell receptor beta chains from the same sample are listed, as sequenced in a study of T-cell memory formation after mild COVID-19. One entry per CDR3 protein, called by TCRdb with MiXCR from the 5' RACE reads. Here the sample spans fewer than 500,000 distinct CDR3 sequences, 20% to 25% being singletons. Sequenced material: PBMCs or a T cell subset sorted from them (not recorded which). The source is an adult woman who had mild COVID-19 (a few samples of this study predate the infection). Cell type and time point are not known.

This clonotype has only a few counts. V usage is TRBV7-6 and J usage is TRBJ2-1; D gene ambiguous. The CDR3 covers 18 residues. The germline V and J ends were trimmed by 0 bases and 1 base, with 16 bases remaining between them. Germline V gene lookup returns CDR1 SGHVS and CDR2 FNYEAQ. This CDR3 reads CASSLAQSAALSYNEQFF. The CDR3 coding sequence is TGTGCCAGCAGCTTAGCGCAGAGTGCAGCACTTTCCTACAATGAGCAGTTCTTC.

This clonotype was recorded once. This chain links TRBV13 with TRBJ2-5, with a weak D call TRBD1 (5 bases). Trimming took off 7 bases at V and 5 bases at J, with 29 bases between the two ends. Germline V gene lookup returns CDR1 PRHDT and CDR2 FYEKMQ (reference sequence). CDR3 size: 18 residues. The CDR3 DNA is TGTGCCAGCACCTACCGAGACCCCCCCAGGGAACGTAAGGAGACCCAGTACTTC. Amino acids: CASTYRDPPRERKETQYF. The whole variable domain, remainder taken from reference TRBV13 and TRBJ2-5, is AAGVIQSPRHLIKEKRETATLKCYPIPRHDTVYWYQQGPGQDPQFLISFYEKMQSDKGSIPDRFSAQQFSDYHSELNMSSLELGDSALYFCASTYRDPPRERKETQYFGPGTRLLVL.

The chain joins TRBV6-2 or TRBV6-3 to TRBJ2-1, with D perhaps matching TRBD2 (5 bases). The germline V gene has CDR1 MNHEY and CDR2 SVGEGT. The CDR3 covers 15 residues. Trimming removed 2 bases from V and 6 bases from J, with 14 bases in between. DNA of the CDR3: TGTGCCAGCAGTTACCCCGGAGGACGCTCCAATGAGCAGTTCTTC. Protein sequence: CASSYPGGRSNEQFF.

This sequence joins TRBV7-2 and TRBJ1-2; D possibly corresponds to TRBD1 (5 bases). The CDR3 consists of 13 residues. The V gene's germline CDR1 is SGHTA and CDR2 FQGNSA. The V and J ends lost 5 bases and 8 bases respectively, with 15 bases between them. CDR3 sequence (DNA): TGTGCCAGCAGCCCTCGGGGGGGGGAAGGCTACACCTTC. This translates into CASSPRGGEGYTF.

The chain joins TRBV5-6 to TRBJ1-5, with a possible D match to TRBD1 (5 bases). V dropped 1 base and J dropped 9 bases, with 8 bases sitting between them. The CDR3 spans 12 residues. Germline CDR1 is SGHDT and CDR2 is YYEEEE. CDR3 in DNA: TGTGCCAGCAGCTTGAGGGGTGGGCCCCAGCATTTT. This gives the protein CASSLRGGPQHF.

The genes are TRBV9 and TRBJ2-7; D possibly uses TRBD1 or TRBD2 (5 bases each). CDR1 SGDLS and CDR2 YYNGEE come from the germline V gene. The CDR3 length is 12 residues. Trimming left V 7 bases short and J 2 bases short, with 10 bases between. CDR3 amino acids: CASGDGPYEQYF. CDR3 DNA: TGTGCCAGCGGGGACGGTCCCTACGAGCAGTACTTC.

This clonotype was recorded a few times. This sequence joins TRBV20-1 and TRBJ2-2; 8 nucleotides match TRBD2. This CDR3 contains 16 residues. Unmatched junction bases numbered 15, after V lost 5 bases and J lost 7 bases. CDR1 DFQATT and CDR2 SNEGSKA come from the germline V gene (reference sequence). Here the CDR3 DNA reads TGCAGTGCTCGGGGGGGAAAACGGCGGCAGGTCGGGGAGCTGTTTTTT. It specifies CSARGGKRRQVGELFF.

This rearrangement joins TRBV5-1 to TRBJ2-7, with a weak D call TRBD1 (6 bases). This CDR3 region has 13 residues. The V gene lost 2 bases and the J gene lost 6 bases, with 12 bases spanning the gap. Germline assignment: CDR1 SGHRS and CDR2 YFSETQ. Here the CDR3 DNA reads TGCGCCAGCAGCTTCACCGGGACAACCGAGCAGTACTTC. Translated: CASSFTGTTEQYF.

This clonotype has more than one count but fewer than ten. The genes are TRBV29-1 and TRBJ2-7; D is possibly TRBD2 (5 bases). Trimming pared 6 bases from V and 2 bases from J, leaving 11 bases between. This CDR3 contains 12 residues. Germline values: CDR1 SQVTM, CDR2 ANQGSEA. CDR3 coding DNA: TGCAGCGTGAGGGCCACCACCTACGAGCAGTACTTC. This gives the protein CSVRATTYEQYF.

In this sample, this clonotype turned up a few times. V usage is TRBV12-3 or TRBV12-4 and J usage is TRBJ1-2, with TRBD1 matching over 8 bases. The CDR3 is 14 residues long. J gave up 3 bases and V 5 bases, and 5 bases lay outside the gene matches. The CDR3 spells CASSHRQGYYGYTF. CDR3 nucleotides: TGTGCCAGCAGTCACCGACAGGGGTACTATGGCTACACCTTC.

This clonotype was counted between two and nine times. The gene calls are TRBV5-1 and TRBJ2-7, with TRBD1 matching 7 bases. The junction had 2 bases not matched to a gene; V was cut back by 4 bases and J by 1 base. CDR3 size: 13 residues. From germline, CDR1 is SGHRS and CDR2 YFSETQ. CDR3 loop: CASSMTGSYEQYF. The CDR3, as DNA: TGCGCCAGCAGCATGACAGGGTCCTACGAGCAGTACTTC.

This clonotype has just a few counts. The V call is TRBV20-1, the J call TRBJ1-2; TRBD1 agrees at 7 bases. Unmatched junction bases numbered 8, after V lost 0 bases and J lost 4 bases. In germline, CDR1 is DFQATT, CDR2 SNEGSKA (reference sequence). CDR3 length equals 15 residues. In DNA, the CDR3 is TGCAGTGCTAGAGATCGGGACGGGACAGTCTATGGCTACACCTTC. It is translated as CSARDRDGTVYGYTF.

The CDR3 DNA sequence: TGTGCCAGCAGCTTAGCGGCTACAACGACTAACTATGGCTACACCTTC. Translation: CASSLAATTTNYGYTF. The rearrangement uses TRBV7-2 and TRBJ1-2, with unresolved D. This CDR3 comprises 16 residues. The ends were cut back, 0 bases at V and 0 bases at J, with 11 bases in the middle. Germline loops: CDR1 SGHTA, CDR2 FQGNSA.

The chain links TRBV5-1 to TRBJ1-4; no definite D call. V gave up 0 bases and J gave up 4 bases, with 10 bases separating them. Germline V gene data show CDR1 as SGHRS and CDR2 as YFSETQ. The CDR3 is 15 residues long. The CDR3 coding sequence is TGCGCCAGCAGCTTGGCCTCGGACTTTAATGAAAAACTGTTTTTT. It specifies CASSLASDFNEKLFF.

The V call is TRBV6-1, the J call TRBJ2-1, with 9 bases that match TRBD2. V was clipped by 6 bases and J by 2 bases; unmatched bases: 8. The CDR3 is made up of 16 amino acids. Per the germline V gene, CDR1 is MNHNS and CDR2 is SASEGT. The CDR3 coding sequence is TGTGCCAGCAGCCAGACCAGCGGGGGGCCCTACAATGAGCAGTTCTTC. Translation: CASSQTSGGPYNEQFF.

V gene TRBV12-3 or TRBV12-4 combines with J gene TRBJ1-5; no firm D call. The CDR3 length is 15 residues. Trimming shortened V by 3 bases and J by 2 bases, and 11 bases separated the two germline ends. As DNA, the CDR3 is TGTGCCAGCAGTTTTAACCCGGGTGGCAATCAGCCCCAGCATTTT. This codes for CASSFNPGGNQPQHF.

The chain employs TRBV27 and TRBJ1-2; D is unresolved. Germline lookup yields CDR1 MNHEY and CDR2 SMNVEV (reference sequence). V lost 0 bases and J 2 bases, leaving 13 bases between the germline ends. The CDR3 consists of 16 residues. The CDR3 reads CASSLSQAFRNYGYTF. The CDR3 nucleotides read TGTGCCAGCAGTTTATCGCAGGCCTTCCGAAACTATGGCTACACCTTC.

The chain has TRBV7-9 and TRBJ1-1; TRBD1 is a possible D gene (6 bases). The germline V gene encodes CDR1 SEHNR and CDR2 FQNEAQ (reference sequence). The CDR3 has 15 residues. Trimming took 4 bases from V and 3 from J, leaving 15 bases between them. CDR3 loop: CASSSTTDRDTEAFF. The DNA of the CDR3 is TGTGCCAGCAGCTCCACAACGGACAGAGACACTGAAGCTTTCTTT.

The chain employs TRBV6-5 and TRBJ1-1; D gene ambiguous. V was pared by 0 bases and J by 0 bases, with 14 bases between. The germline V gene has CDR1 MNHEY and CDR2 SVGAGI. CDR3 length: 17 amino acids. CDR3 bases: TGTGCCAGCAGTTACTCGAGCGGGTTTGACATGAACACTGAAGCTTTCTTT. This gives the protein CASSYSSGFDMNTEAFF.

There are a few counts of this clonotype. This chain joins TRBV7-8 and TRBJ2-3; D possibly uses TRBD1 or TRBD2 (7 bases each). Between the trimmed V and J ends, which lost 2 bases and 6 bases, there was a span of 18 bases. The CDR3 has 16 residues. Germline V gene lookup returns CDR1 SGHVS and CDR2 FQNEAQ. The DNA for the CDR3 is TGTGCCAGCAGCTTACCCCAGGGGGAGGGGTGGGATACGCAGTATTTT. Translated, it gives CASSLPQGEGWDTQYF.

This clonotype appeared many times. Here the CDR3 reads CASSQTRTEAFF. The CDR3 coding sequence is TGTGCCAGCAGCCAGACTAGAACTGAAGCTTTCTTT. The chain has TRBV25-1 and TRBJ1-1, with D unclear. Per germline, CDR1 MGHDK and CDR2 SYGVNS. V was pared by 6 bases and J by 5 bases, with 10 bases between. The CDR3 extends over 12 amino acids. Full variable domain (remainder filled in from reference TRBV25-1 and TRBJ1-1): EADIYQTPRYLVIGTGKKITLECSQTMGHDKMYWYQQDPGMELHLIHYSYGVNSTEKGDLSSESTVSRIRTEHFPLTLESARPSHTSQYLCASSQTRTEAFFGQGTRLTVV.

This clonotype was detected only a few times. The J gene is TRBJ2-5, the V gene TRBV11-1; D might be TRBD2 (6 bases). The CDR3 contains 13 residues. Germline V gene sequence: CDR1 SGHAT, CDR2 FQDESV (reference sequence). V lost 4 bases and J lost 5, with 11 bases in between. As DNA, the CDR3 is TGTGCCAGCAGCTGGGACTTGGGGGAGACCCAGTACTTC. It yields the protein CASSWDLGETQYF.

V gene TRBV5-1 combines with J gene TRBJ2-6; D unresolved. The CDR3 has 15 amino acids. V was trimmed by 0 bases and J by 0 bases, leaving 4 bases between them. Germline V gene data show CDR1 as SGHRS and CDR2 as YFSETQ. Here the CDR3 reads CASSLAVSGANVLTF. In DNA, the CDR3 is TGCGCCAGCAGCTTGGCCGTCTCTGGGGCCAACGTCCTGACTTTC.

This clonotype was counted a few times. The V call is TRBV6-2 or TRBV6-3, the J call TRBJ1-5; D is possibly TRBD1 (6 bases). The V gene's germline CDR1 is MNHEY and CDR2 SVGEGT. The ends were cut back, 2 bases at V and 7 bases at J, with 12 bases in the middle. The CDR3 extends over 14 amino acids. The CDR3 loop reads CASSYGQSSQPQHF. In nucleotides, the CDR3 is TGTGCCAGCAGTTACGGACAGTCGAGCCAGCCCCAGCATTTT.

CDR3 sequence (DNA): TGCAGTGCCCGACCCGGAGGTATGAGCAATCAGCCCCAGCATTTT. Its translation: CSARPGGMSNQPQHF. This chain uses TRBV20-1 with TRBJ1-5; no reliable D call. Germline V gene data show CDR1 as DFQATT and CDR2 as SNEGSKA (reference sequence). The CDR3 is 15 residues long. Trimming took 6 bases from V and 1 from J, leaving 16 bases between them.

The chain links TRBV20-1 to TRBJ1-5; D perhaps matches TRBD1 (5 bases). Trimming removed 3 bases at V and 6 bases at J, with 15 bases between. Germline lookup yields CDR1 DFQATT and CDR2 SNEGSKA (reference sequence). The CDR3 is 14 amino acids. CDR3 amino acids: CSARLDSGSQPQHF. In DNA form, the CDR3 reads TGCAGTGCTAGGCTAGACAGCGGAAGTCAGCCCCAGCATTTT.